This T cell receptor beta chain was sequenced for a study of shared clonotypes between healthy human individuals (dated by TCRdb to 2018 to 2021). Study-level background: The cohort included a few men and a couple of women between 18 and 49 years of age. For each donor, three plates each were used for CD4 naive and CD4 memory, two plates were used for CD8 naive, and one plate was used for CD8 memory. To estimate repertoire size and how much clonotype sharing occurs between individuals, the study deeply sequenced the blood TCR repertoires of about five healthy adults. To increase sequencing depth and limit assay-specific biases, TCR repertoire library preparation and sequencing were carried out by different laboratories using diverse techniques. Leukapheresis yielded between about 0.85 and 9.5 billion PBMCs per donor. On the study overall, not on this receptor specifically: Naive subsets generally had larger estimated clonotype richness than memory subsets. About 5% of naive CD4, 3.5% of naive CD8, 2% to 2.5% of memory CD4, and about 0.4% of memory CD8 clonotypes were shared across a few donors. Sampling was limited to blood, and TCR repertoires in tissue likely differ from TCR repertoires in blood. The genetic and exposure-history diversity represented was limited by the small number of donors. Based on pairwise subsampling, the degree of clonotype sharing among donors was expected to be affected by sequencing depth. Compared with non-shared clonotypes, the clonotypes found in all four sorted-subset donors had higher generation probabilities. Incomplete sequencing was indicated by rarefaction of sorted-subset datasets, despite the large sequencing depth.

With regard to this clone: It lacks a known antigen. Per-base quality was not reported, and no clone a single base away is much larger than it.

Using the deep immunoSEQ assay, TCR CDR3 regions were amplified from genomic DNA by multiplex PCR. Genomic DNA extracted from each cell subset was distributed evenly over all wells of several immunoSEQ 96-well plates, and each plate served as one replicate. Each replicate PCR for sorted subsets received about 210 ng genomic DNA, equal to about 30,000 T cell genomes. The purified libraries were quantified using a Qubit 3.0 fluorometer, sized with a Bioanalyzer 2100, and then quantified again using the KAPA Library Quantification kit. A separate single-read 150-cycle Illumina NextSeq 550 flow cell was used to sequence each immunoSEQ 96-well plate. The authors' pipeline ran thus. The immunoSEQ output contained only junctional sequences without quality scores, so filtering could not match that applied to full-length reads. To assign V/J genes and CDR3, sequences were annotated using PyIR, a Python wrapper for IgBLAST v1.9, with IMGT germline references. Reads with weak V/J assignments (E-value above 1e-6), missing CDR3, stop codons, out-of-frame junctions, or ambiguous translated residues were removed. A V3J clonotype was defined by an identical inferred V gene, J gene, and CDR3 amino acid sequence. To compute the percentage overlap between repertoires, the number of shared unique clonotypes was divided by the size of the smaller repertoire. Richness of each repertoire was evaluated using RTK rarefaction, the Chao1 estimator, and Recon v2.1 estimates of unobserved clonotypes. Generation probabilities for all TCRbeta clonotypes obtained by the gDNA method from four donors were computed using OLGA. TCRdb retrieved this table from immuneACCESS and kept in-frame rearrangements only. Not all clones are present; in checked studies, unresolved V genes account for under half, and no reason is known for the remainder. V, J and clone size reflect that table, while D and trimming were determined from the DNA. Here the sample has roughly 2,300,000 clones; 92% occur a single time. Together, the top ten hold 0.37% of the sample.

The CDR3 runs 16 residues from the cysteine to the phenylalanine. The read is trimmed to its CDR3 DNA, 48 bases read in frame from base 1. The V end loses 0 bases and the J end loses 1 base, and a stretch of 9 bases separates them. CDR1 and CDR2 are drawn from the germline V gene: ENHRY, SYGVKD. Donors were healthy HIV-negative adults with no recently reported acute infections or vaccinations. Every donor was a Caucasian adult residing in Nashville, Tennessee, USA. Magnetic negative selection was used to enrich CD4+ T cells, after which naive cells were positively selected on CD45RA and the negative fraction became the memory subset. After blood collection by leukapheresis, PBMCs were isolated using Ficoll-Histopaque density gradient centrifugation and then cryopreserved in the vapor phase of liquid nitrogen. Analytical flow cytometry was used to check the purity and quantity of each magnetically sorted T cell population. Genomic DNA was isolated from each sorted fraction and quantified by UV absorbance on a Nanodrop 2000c.

The TCR originated in a man aged 18 to 35 in good health. Some clones in this sample may be carry-over from other donors' samples. The V and J segments used are TRBV10-3 and TRBJ2-2; the D gene is perhaps TRBD1 or TRBD2, each of them matching over 5 bases. The sequenced sample was naive CD4+ T cells from PBMCs. The sample's cell subset or site, from its label and the paper: CD45RA+ positively selected. The DNA sequence reads TGTGCCATCAGTGAGTCGAGGGACGTGAACACCGGGGAGCTGTTTTTT. Translated, this gives CAISESRDVNTGELFF.